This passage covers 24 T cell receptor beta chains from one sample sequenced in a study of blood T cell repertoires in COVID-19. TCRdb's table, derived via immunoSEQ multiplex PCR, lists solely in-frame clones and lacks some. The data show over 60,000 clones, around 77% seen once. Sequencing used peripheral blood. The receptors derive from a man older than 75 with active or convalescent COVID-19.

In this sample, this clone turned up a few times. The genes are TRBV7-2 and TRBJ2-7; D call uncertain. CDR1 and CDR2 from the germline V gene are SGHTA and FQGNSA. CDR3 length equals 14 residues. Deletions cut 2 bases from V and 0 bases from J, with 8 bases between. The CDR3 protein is CASSLWLNSYEQYF. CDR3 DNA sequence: TGTGCCAGCAGCTTATGGCTGAACTCCTACGAGCAGTACTTC.

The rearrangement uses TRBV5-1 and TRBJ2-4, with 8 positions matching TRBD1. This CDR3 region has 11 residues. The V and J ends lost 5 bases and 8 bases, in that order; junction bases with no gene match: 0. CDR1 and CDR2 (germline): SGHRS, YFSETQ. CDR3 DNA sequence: TGCGCCAGCAGACAGGGGGACATTCAGTACTTC. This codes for CASRQGDIQYF.

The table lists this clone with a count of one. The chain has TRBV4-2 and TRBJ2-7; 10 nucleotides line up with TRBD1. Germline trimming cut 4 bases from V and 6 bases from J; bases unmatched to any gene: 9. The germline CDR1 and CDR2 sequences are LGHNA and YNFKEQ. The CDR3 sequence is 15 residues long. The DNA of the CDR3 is TGTGCCAGCAGCCGGGTAGACAGGGGGCTCAGCGAGCAGTACTTC. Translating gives CASSRVDRGLSEQYF.

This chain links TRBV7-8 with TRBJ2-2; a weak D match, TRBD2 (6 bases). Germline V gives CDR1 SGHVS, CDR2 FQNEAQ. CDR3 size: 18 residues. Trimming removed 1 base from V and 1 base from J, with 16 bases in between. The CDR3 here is CASSLGKGAGWNTGELFF. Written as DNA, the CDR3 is TGTGCCAGCAGCTTAGGAAAAGGGGCGGGGTGGAACACCGGGGAGCTGTTTTTT.

The DNA of the CDR3 is TGTGCCAGCAGCCCTAGGGCGGGGGAGAACACTGAAGCTTTCTTT. It yields the protein CASSPRAGENTEAFF. The chain employs TRBV11-3 and TRBJ1-1, with D perhaps matching TRBD1 (5 bases). Trimming shortened V by 5 bases and J by 1 base, and 14 bases separated the two germline ends. CDR3 length equals 15 residues. Germline assignment: CDR1 SGHNT and CDR2 YENEEA.

The CDR3 loop is CASTQGEVGPQHF. The CDR3 DNA sequence: TGTGCCAGCACCCAAGGTGAGGTGGGGCCCCAGCATTTT. The rearrangement uses TRBV2 and TRBJ1-5; D gene ambiguous. The ends were cut back, 7 bases at V and 9 bases at J, with 16 bases in the middle. Germline values: CDR1 SNHLY, CDR2 FYNNEI. This CDR3 comprises 13 residues.

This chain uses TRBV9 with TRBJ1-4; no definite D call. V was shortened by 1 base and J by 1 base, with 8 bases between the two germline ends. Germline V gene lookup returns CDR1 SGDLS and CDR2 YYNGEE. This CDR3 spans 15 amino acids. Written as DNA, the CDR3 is TGTGCCAGCAGCGTATGGAGCGGAACTAATGAAAAACTGTTTTTT. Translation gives CASSVWSGTNEKLFF. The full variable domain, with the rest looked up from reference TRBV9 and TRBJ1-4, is DSGVTQTPKHLITATGQRVTLRCSPRSGDLSVYWYQQSLDQGLQFLIQYYNGEERAKGNILERFSAQQFPDLHSELNLSSLELGDSALYFCASSVWSGTNEKLFFGSGTQLSVL.

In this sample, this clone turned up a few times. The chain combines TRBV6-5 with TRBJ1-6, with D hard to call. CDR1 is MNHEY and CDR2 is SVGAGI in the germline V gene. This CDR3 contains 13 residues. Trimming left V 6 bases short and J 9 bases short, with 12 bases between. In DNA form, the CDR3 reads TGTGCCAGCAGAGGAGGTGTGGGTTCACCCCTCCACTTT. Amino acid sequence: CASRGGVGSPLHF.

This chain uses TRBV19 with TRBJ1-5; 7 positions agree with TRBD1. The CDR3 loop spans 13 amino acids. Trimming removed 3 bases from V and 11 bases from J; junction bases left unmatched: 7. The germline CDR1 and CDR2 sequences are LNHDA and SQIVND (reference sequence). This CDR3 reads CASSMKGAAAQHF. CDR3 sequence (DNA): TGTGCCAGTAGTATGAAGGGGGCGGCTGCCCAGCATTTT.

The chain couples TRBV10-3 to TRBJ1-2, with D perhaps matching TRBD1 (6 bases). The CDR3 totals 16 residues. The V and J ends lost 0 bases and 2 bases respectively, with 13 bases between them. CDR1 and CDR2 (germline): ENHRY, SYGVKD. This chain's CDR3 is CAISESNPGQNYGYTF. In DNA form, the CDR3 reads TGTGCCATCAGTGAGTCGAACCCGGGACAAAACTATGGCTACACCTTC.

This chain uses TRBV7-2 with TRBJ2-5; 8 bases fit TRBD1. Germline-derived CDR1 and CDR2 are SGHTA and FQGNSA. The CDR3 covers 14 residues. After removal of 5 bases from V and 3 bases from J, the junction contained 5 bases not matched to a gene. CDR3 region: CASSPQTGEETQYF. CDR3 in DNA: TGTGCCAGCAGCCCCCAGACAGGGGAAGAGACCCAGTACTTC.

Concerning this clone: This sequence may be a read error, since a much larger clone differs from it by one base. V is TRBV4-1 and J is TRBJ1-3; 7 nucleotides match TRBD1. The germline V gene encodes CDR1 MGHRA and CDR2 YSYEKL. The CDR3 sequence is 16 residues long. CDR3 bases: TGCGCCAGCAGCCGCAGAGAGACAGGGTCTGGAAACATCATATATTTT. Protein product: CASSRRETGSGNIIYF.

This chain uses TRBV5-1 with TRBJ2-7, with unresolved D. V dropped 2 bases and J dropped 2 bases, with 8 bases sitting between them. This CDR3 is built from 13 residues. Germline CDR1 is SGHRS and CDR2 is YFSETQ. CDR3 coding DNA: TGCGCCAGCAGCTTCAACAACCCCTACGAGCAGTACTTC. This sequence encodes CASSFNNPYEQYF. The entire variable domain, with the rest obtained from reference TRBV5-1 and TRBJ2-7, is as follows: KAGVTQTPRYLIKTRGQQVTLSCSPISGHRSVSWYQQTPGQGLQFLFEYFSETQRNKGNFPGRFSGRQFSNSRSEMNVSTLELGDSALYLCASSFNNPYEQYFGPGTRLTVT.

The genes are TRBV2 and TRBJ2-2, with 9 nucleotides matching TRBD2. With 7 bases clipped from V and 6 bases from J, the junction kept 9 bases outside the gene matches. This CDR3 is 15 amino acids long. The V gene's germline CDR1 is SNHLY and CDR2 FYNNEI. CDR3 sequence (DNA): TGTGCCAGCACTCCGGGACTAGCCATTTCCGGGGAGCTGTTTTTT. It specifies CASTPGLAISGELFF.

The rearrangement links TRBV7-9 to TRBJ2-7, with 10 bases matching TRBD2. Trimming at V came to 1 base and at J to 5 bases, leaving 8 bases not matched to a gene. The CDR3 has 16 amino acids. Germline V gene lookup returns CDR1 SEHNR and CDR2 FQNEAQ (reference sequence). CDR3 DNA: TGTGCCAGCAGCTTAGACCTGCGCCTAGCGGGAGACGAGCAGTACTTC. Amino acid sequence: CASSLDLRLAGDEQYF.

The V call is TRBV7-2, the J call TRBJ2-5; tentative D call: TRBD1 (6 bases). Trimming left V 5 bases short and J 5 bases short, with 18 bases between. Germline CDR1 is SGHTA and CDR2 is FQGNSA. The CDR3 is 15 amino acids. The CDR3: CASSPTGTMGETQYF. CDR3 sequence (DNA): TGTGCCAGCAGCCCAACCGGGACAATGGGGGAGACCCAGTACTTC. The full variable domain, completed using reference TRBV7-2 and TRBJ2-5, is GAGVSQSPSNKVTEKGKDVELRCDPISGHTALYWYRQSLGQGLEFLIYFQGNSAPDKSGLPSDRFSAERTGGSVSTLTIQRTQQEDSAVYLCASSPTGTMGETQYFGPGTRLLVL.

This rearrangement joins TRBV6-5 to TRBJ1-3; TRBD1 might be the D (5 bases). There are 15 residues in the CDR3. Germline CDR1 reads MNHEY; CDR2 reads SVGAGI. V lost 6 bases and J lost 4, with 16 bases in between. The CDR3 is CASSPRGFAGNTIYF. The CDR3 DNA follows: TGTGCCAGCAGCCCCCGGGGGTTCGCGGGAAACACCATATATTTT.

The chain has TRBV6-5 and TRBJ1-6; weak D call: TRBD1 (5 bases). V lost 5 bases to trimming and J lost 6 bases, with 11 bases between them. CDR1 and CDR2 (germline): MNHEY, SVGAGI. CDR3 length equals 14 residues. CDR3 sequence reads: CASSIVQGNSPLHF. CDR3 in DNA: TGTGCCAGCAGTATCGTCCAGGGTAATTCACCCCTCCACTTT.

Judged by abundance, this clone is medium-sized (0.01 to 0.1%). CDR3 protein: CASSPGERTNTQYF. Written as DNA, the CDR3 is TGTGCCAGCAGCCCCGGGGAGAGGACTAATACGCAGTATTTT. The chain employs TRBV7-8 and TRBJ2-3, with D perhaps TRBD2 (6 bases). The length of the CDR3 is 14 residues. From germline, CDR1 is SGHVS and CDR2 FQNEAQ. V was cut by 5 bases and J by 7 bases, with 16 bases left in between.

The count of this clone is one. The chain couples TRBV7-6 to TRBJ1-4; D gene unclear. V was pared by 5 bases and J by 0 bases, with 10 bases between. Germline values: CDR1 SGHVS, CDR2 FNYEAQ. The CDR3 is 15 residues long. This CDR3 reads CASSQSGTTNEKLFF. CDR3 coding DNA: TGTGCCAGCAGCCAGTCGGGGACAACTAATGAAAAACTGTTTTTT.

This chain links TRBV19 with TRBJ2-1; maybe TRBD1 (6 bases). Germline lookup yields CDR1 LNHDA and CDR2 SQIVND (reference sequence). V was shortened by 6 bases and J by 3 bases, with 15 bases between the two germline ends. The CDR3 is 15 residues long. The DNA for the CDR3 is TGTGCCAGTAGGACTATCGGGACAAGCTACAATGAGCAGTTCTTC. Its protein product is CASRTIGTSYNEQFF.

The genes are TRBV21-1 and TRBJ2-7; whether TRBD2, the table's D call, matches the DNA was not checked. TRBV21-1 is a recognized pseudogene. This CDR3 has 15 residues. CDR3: CASSKSLAGGGEQYF. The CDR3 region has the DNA TGTGCCAGCAGCAAAAGTTTAGCGGGAGGGGGCGAGCAGTACTTC.

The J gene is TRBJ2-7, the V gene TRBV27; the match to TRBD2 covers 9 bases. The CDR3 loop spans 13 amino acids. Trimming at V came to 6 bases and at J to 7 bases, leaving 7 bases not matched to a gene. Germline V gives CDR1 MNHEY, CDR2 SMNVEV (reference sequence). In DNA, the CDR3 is TGTGCCAGCAGGGCACTAGCGGGTGAGGAGCAGTACTTC. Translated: CASRALAGEEQYF.

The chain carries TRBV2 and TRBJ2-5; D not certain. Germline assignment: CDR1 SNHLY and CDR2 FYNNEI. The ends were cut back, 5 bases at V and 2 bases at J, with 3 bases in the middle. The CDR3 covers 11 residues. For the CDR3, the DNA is TGTGCCAGCAGTCAGCAAGAGACCCAGTACTTC. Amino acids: CASSQQETQYF.